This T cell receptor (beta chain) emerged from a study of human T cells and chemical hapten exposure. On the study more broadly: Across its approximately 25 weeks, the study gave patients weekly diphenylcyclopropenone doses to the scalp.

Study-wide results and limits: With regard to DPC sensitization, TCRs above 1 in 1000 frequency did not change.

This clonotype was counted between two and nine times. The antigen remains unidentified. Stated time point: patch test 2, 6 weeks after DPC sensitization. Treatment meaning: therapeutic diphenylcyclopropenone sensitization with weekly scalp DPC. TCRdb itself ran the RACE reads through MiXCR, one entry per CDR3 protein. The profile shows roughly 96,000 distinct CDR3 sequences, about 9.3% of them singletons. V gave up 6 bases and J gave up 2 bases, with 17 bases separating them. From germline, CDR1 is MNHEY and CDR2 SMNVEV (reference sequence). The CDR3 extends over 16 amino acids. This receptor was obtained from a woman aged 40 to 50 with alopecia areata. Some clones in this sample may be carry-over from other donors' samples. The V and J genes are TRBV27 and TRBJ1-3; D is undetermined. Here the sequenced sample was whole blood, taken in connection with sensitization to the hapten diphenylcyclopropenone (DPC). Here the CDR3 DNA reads TGTGCCAGCAGCCCGTGGGCTGCGCAGGCTGGAAACACCATATATTTT. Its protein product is CASSPWAAQAGNTIYF.